This entry lists 9 T cell receptor beta chains sequenced from one sample in a study of blood T cell repertoires in COVID-19 (dated by TCRdb to between 2020 and 2021). Receptor libraries were prepared by the immunoSEQ multiplex PCR assay. Held by TCRdb, this immuneACCESS table contains in-frame sequences only and omits some clones. Under half of the omission traces to an unresolved V gene where checked; the cause of the rest is unknown. Present in this sample are roughly 180,000 clones, 86% of which were seen just once. The top ten clonotypes cover roughly 2.9% of the sample. Sequencing was carried out using peripheral blood. These receptors all stem from a woman aged 30 to 39 with active or convalescent COVID-19.

V usage is TRBV7-9 and J usage is TRBJ2-1; TRBD2 is a possible D gene (5 bases). The CDR3 length is 16 residues. The V gene's germline CDR1 is SEHNR and CDR2 FQNEAQ (reference sequence). The V and J ends lost 0 bases and 0 bases respectively, with 9 bases between them. As DNA, the CDR3 is TGTGCCAGCAGCTTAGCGGACTCCCTCTCCTACAATGAGCAGTTCTTC. Translating it yields CASSLADSLSYNEQFF.

The chain joins TRBV27 to TRBJ2-3; D perhaps matches TRBD1 (6 bases). Germline V lookup: CDR1 MNHEY, CDR2 SMNVEV (reference sequence). The CDR3 loop spans 16 amino acids. V lost 0 bases, J lost 10 bases, and 20 bases lay in between. In DNA, the CDR3 is TGTGCCAGCAGTTTATCGGGGGCAGTTTCCATTCGAGCGCAGTATTTT. This translates into CASSLSGAVSIRAQYF.

The V call is TRBV4-1, the J call TRBJ1-6; 7 nucleotides match TRBD1. This CDR3 contains 15 residues. Germline V gives CDR1 MGHRA, CDR2 YSYEKL. Trimming cost V 4 bases and J 7 bases; bases outside gene matches: 7. The chain's CDR3 is CASSLRDSLNSPLHF. In nucleotides, the CDR3 is TGCGCCAGCAGCCTACGGGACAGTCTCAATTCACCCCTCCACTTT.

The chain recombines TRBV25-1 with TRBJ1-2; D gene unclear. There are 15 residues in the CDR3. Germline-derived CDR1 and CDR2 are MGHDK and SYGVNS. The V end lost 0 bases, the J end lost 3 bases, and 11 bases lay between the germline ends. DNA of the CDR3: TGTGCCAGCAGTGAATATACCCCCGGTGACTATGGCTACACCTTC. It codes for CASSEYTPGDYGYTF.

CDR3 protein: CASSLRQRYGYTF. The CDR3, as DNA: TGTGCCAGCAGCCTTAGACAACGTTATGGCTACACCTTC. The rearrangement links TRBV3-1 (or the pseudogene TRBV3-2) to TRBJ1-2; D gene uncertain. V gave up 4 bases and J gave up 5 bases, with 11 bases separating them. CDR1 is LGHDT and CDR2 is YNNKEL in the germline V gene (reference sequence). The CDR3 totals 13 residues.

The chain couples TRBV29-1 to TRBJ1-5; weak D call: TRBD1 (6 bases). Germline V gene lookup returns CDR1 SQVTM and CDR2 ANQGSEA. This CDR3 is 14 amino acids long. V lost 4 bases, J lost 5 bases, and 15 bases lay in between. Here the CDR3 reads CSVGTGSGDQPQHF. The DNA for the CDR3 is TGCAGCGTTGGAACAGGGAGCGGCGATCAGCCCCAGCATTTT.

This clone was observed a few times. The rearrangement uses TRBV6-1 and TRBJ1-6; 10 nucleotides match TRBD1. The CDR3 consists of 15 residues. The J segment lost 9 bases and the V segment lost 2 bases, leaving 4 bases of the junction unmatched. The V gene's germline CDR1 is MNHNS and CDR2 SASEGT. The CDR3 DNA reads TGTGCCAGCAGTGAATCTGGGACAGGGGTTTCACCCCTCCACTTT. Protein product: CASSESGTGVSPLHF.

This chain links TRBV12-3 or TRBV12-4 with TRBJ1-1, with 8 bases that match TRBD1. After removal of 1 base from V and 5 bases from J, the junction contained 0 bases not matched to a gene. The CDR3 is made up of 13 amino acids. CDR3 sequence reads: CASSLDRGTEAFF. CDR3 sequence (DNA): TGTGCCAGCAGTTTAGACAGGGGGACTGAAGCTTTCTTT.

This chain uses TRBV25-1 with TRBJ1-1, with 7 bases fitting TRBD1. V lost 4 bases, J lost 7 bases, and 6 bases stayed unmatched. Germline V gene lookup returns CDR1 MGHDK and CDR2 SYGVNS. The CDR3 covers 13 residues. The DNA for the CDR3 is TGTGCCAGCAGTGCGACAGGGACCCTTGAAGCTTTCTTT. It is translated as CASSATGTLEAFF.